These 30 T cell receptor beta chains originate from one sample sequenced in a study of T cells in Graves' hyperthyroidism and ophthalmopathy. The CDR3 regions of TCR beta were amplified from RNA transcripts. Using the HTBI primer set, a first-round RT-PCR was run on the TCR CDR3. TCRdb analysed the multiplex PCR reads with MiXCR anew, one entry per CDR3 protein. The sample records about 300,000 distinct CDR3 sequences, less than 20% being singletons. The sample comprised blood. The source of these receptors is a middle-aged man with Graves' ophthalmopathy.

The rearrangement links TRBV7-6 to TRBJ2-3, with TRBD1 matching over 7 bases. This CDR3 region has 16 residues. V gave up 1 base and J gave up 0 bases; unmatched junction bases: 4. CDR1 and CDR2 (germline): SGHVS, FNYEAQ. The CDR3 nucleotides read TGTGCCAGCAGCTTAGTAGGGGGCTCTAGCACAGATACGCAGTATTTT. Translating it yields CASSLVGGSSTDTQYF.

This clonotype came up many times. CDR3 sequence reads: CASRGKETSGYNEQFF. CDR3 DNA sequence: TGTGCCAGCAGGGGGAAGGAGACTAGCGGGTACAATGAGCAGTTCTTC. J is TRBJ2-1 and V is TRBV27; 10 bases line up with TRBD2. V was pared by 6 bases and J by 4 bases, with 9 bases of the junction left unmatched. The CDR3 runs to 16 residues. Germline lookup yields CDR1 MNHEY and CDR2 SMNVEV (reference sequence).

This clonotype turned up a few times. The genes are TRBV29-1 and TRBJ1-2; no reliable D call. The ends were cut back, 4 bases at V and 3 bases at J, with 6 bases in the middle. The CDR3 sequence is 11 residues long. CDR1 is SQVTM, CDR2 ANQGSEA, per germline. The CDR3 region has the DNA TGCAGCGTTGGTGGATACTATGGCTACACCTTC. It translates to CSVGGYYGYTF. Based on the CDR3 plus reference TRBV29-1 and TRBJ1-2, the full variable domain is SAVISQKPSRDICQRGTSLTIQCQVDSQVTMMFWYRQQPGQSLTLIATANQGSEATYESGFVIDKFPISRPNLTFSTLTVSNMSPEDSSIYLCSVGGYYGYTFGSGTRLTVV.

This clonotype has ten or more counts. J is TRBJ2-2 and V is TRBV11-3, with 14 bases identical to TRBD2. Germline trimming cut 4 bases from V and 4 bases from J; bases unmatched to any gene: 2. This CDR3 is built from 16 residues. Germline CDR1 and CDR2: SGHNT and YENEEA. The CDR3, as DNA: TGTGCCAGCAGCTCTGGACTAGCGGGGGGCACCGGGGAGCTGTTTTTT. Protein: CASSSGLAGGTGELFF.

The J gene is TRBJ2-1, the V gene TRBV5-1, with 16 bases lining up with TRBD2. The germline gives CDR1 SGHRS, CDR2 YFSETQ. The CDR3 length is 18 residues. V lost 0 bases and J lost 7; bases outside the gene matches: 7. CDR3 nucleotides: TGCGCCAGCAGCTTGGTTGGAGGGACTAGCGGGAGGGGTAATGAGCAGTTCTTC. As protein: CASSLVGGTSGRGNEQFF.

J is TRBJ2-7 and V is TRBV7-2; no definite D call. Germline CDR1 SGHTA, CDR2 FQGNSA. The V and J ends lost 5 bases and 3 bases respectively, with 11 bases between them. CDR3 length equals 13 residues. The CDR3 spells CASSRPPYYEQYF. The CDR3 nucleotides read TGTGCCAGCAGCCGGCCCCCATACTACGAGCAGTACTTC.

This clonotype was observed at least ten times. The chain joins TRBV20-1 to TRBJ2-7; D gene uncertain. With 8 bases removed from V and 0 bases from J, the gap between germline ends came to 14 bases. The germline V gene has CDR1 DFQATT and CDR2 SNEGSKA (reference sequence). The CDR3 sequence is 13 residues long. CDR3 sequence reads: CSPLGSNSYEQYF. The CDR3 DNA reads as TGCAGTCCCTTAGGGTCGAACTCCTACGAGCAGTACTTC.

The V call is TRBV5-8, the J call TRBJ2-5; no definite D call. In germline, CDR1 is SGHTS, CDR2 YDEGEE. The CDR3 covers 14 residues. The germline V and J ends were trimmed by 5 bases and 2 bases, with 13 bases remaining between them. The CDR3 loop is CASRNRRLQETQYF. Here the CDR3 DNA reads TGTGCCAGCAGAAATCGACGCTTACAAGAGACCCAGTACTTC. Full variable domain (outside the CDR3, taken from reference TRBV5-8 and TRBJ2-5): EAGVTQSPTHLIKTRGQQATLRCSPISGHTSVYWYQQALGLGLQFLLWYDEGEERNRGNFPPRFSGRQFPNYSSELNVNALELEDSALYLCASRNRRLQETQYFGPGTRLLVL.

This clonotype was seen repeatedly, ten times or more. The CDR3 loop is CASSTQGPPYEQYF. The CDR3 DNA reads TGCGCCAGCAGCACACAGGGGCCTCCCTACGAGCAGTACTTC. The chain recombines TRBV5-1 with TRBJ2-7, with 7 nucleotides matching TRBD1. Trimming took 4 bases from V and 2 from J; bases not matched to a gene: 6. CDR1 and CDR2 (germline): SGHRS, YFSETQ. This CDR3 has 14 amino acids.

This clonotype has ten or more counts. J is TRBJ2-6 and V is TRBV30, with D maybe TRBD1 (6 bases). In germline, CDR1 is GTSNPN, CDR2 SVGIG (reference sequence). V was trimmed by 3 bases and J by 1 base, leaving 7 bases between them. The CDR3 consists of 14 residues. The CDR3: CAWRGGSGANVLTF. The DNA for the CDR3 is TGTGCCTGGAGAGGGGGATCTGGGGCCAACGTCCTGACTTTC.

This clonotype was recorded many times. The junction departs from the called germline gene at one end, perhaps through a read error. This chain connects TRBV9 to TRBJ1-5; D ambiguous. There are 13 residues in the CDR3. CDR1 is SGDLS and CDR2 is YYNGEE in the germline V gene. The CDR3 is CASSAADNRPQHF. CDR3 DNA sequence: TGTGCCAGCAGCGCAGCAGATAATCGGCCCCAGCATTTT. Full variable domain (remainder filled in from reference TRBV9 and TRBJ1-5): DSGVTQTPKHLITATGQRVTLRCSPRSGDLSVYWYQQSLDQGLQFLIQYYNGEERAKGNILERFSAQQFPDLHSELNLSSLELGDSALYFCASSAADNRPQHFGDGTRLSIL.

This clonotype was counted many times. V is TRBV30 and J is TRBJ1-3; the D gene is possibly TRBD1 (5 bases). The germline gives CDR1 GTSNPN, CDR2 SVGIG (reference sequence). The CDR3 covers 15 residues. Trimming pared 4 bases from V and 0 bases from J, leaving 13 bases between. The CDR3 region has the DNA TGTGCCTGGACCCTGGACATGAGCTCTGGAAACACCATATATTTT. This gives the protein CAWTLDMSSGNTIYF. The variable domain in full, with the rest retrieved from reference TRBV30 and TRBJ1-3, is SQTIHQWPATLVQPVGSPLSLECTVEGTSNPNLYWYRQAAGRGLQLLFYSVGIGQISSEVPQNLSASRPQDRQFILSSKKLLLSDSGFYLCAWTLDMSSGNTIYFGEGSWLTVV.

This clonotype was detected ten times or more. This rearrangement joins TRBV5-1 to TRBJ2-7, with unresolved D. V gave up 5 bases and J gave up 4 bases, with 13 bases separating them. Germline lookup yields CDR1 SGHRS and CDR2 YFSETQ. This CDR3 is 13 amino acids long. The CDR3 reads CASRIAVQYEQYF. In DNA form, the CDR3 reads TGCGCCAGCAGGATCGCGGTTCAGTACGAGCAGTACTTC.

The V call is TRBV5-1, the J call TRBJ1-1; 8 bases align to TRBD1. V was clipped by 6 bases and J by 3 bases; unmatched bases: 13. The CDR3 is made up of 16 amino acids. Germline V gene lookup returns CDR1 SGHRS and CDR2 YFSETQ. Here the CDR3 reads CASNSDRGMSYTEAFF. The CDR3 DNA sequence: TGCGCCAGCAACTCTGACAGGGGTATGTCGTACACTGAAGCTTTCTTT. The full variable domain, in which reference TRBV5-1 and TRBJ1-1 provide the parts outside the CDR3, is KAGVTQTPRYLIKTRGQQVTLSCSPISGHRSVSWYQQTPGQGLQFLFEYFSETQRNKGNFPGRFSGRQFSNSRSEMNVSTLELGDSALYLCASNSDRGMSYTEAFFGQGTRLTVV.

This chain connects TRBV4-1 to TRBJ2-5, with 9 bases fitting TRBD2. V dropped 4 bases and J dropped 4; count of bases not matched to a gene: 4. Germline V gene data show CDR1 as MGHRA and CDR2 as YSYEKL. CDR3 length: 14 amino acids. The CDR3 reads CASSRVLAGETQYF. CDR3 in DNA: TGCGCCAGCAGCCGAGTACTAGCGGGAGAGACCCAGTACTTC.

This clonotype was detected many times. The chain has TRBV5-1 and TRBJ2-3, with D possibly matching TRBD2 (6 bases). CDR1 SGHRS and CDR2 YFSETQ come from the germline V gene. The CDR3 is made up of 15 amino acids. Trimming took 4 bases from V and 2 from J, leaving 14 bases between them. The CDR3 loop is CASSPRGGATDTQYF. CDR3 nucleotide sequence: TGCGCCAGCAGCCCCCGAGGAGGGGCCACAGATACGCAGTATTTT.

This clonotype was detected ten times or more. The chain recombines TRBV6-1 with TRBJ2-5, with 13 bases fitting TRBD2. Trimming took 5 bases from V and 6 from J; bases not matched to a gene: 15. This CDR3 contains 18 residues. From germline, CDR1 is MNHNS and CDR2 SASEGT. The DNA of the CDR3 is TGTGCCAGCAGTTATACCCCCCCCACTAGCGGGAGGGCCCAGACCCAGTACTTC. Protein: CASSYTPPTSGRAQTQYF.

The chain employs TRBV3-1 and TRBJ2-5, with D perhaps matching TRBD1 (6 bases). Germline CDR1 reads LGHDT; CDR2 reads YNNKEL (reference sequence). Trimming took off 6 bases at V and 5 bases at J, with 19 bases between the two ends. The CDR3 is made up of 15 amino acids. The CDR3 bases are TGTGCCAGCAGTGAATCAGGGGCCGGAACGGAGACCCAGTACTTC. This translates into CASSESGAGTETQYF.

V is TRBV2 and J is TRBJ2-7; the D is unclear. Germline V gene lookup returns CDR1 SNHLY and CDR2 FYNNEI. The V gene lost 1 base and the J gene lost 2 bases, with 9 bases spanning the gap. The CDR3 sequence is 14 residues long. CDR3: CASSEGPGTYEQYF. The CDR3 region has the DNA TGTGCCAGCAGTGAAGGACCTGGAACCTACGAGCAGTACTTC.

Notes on this clonotype: An end of the junction differs from the germline gene, which may be a read error. This chain connects TRBV6-1 to TRBJ1-2; maybe TRBD1 (5 bases). The V gene's germline CDR1 is MNHNS and CDR2 SASEGT. The CDR3 is 18 amino acids. The CDR3 sequence is CASSKASFQGASNYGYTF. In DNA, the CDR3 is TGTGCCAGCAGTAAAGCATCCTTTCAGGGCGCGAGTAACTATGGCTACACCTTC.

This clonotype turned up a few times. The V call is TRBV29-1, the J call TRBJ2-3; D may be TRBD2 (7 bases). Trimming shortened V by 0 bases and J by 0 bases, and 10 bases separated the two germline ends. Germline assignment: CDR1 SQVTM and CDR2 ANQGSEA. This CDR3 has 15 residues. CDR3 nucleotides: TGCAGCGTTGAAGATGGGGGGGCTAGCACAGATACGCAGTATTTT. This codes for CSVEDGGASTDTQYF.

The chain has TRBV5-4 and TRBJ2-7; 8 bases fit TRBD1. Germline assignment: CDR1 SGHNT and CDR2 YYREEE (reference sequence). CDR3 size: 13 residues. The trim removed 4 bases at V and 5 bases at J, leaving 5 bases unmatched. The CDR3 DNA reads TGTGCCAGCAGCCCGTGGACAGGGAACGAGCAGTACTTC. Translating gives CASSPWTGNEQYF.

This clonotype was counted many times. The chain is built from TRBV18 and TRBJ1-6; D call uncertain. CDR1 KGHSH and CDR2 LQKENI come from the germline V gene. This CDR3 is built from 13 residues. Between the trimmed V and J ends, which lost 2 bases and 7 bases, there was a span of 6 bases. The CDR3: CASSPGSNSPLHF. CDR3 nucleotide sequence: TGTGCCAGCTCACCAGGATCAAATTCACCCCTCCACTTT.

This clonotype occurred many times. The chain uses TRBV3-1 and TRBJ1-2; tentatively, D is TRBD1 (6 bases). The CDR3 is made up of 13 amino acids. V was cut by 6 bases and J by 8 bases, with 16 bases left in between. The germline V gene encodes CDR1 LGHDT and CDR2 YNNKEL (reference sequence). The CDR3 DNA reads as TGTGCCAGCAGGGGGGCCCTGATAGAGGGCTACACCTTC. It encodes CASRGALIEGYTF.

The J gene is TRBJ1-1, the V gene TRBV6-1; D may be TRBD1 (6 bases). V was pared by 10 bases and J by 5 bases, with 17 bases between. Germline values: CDR1 MNHNS, CDR2 SASEGT. The CDR3 covers 13 residues. CDR3 DNA: TGTGCCACTGGGGGGGGGCGAGGAACTGAAGCTTTCTTT. This gives the protein CATGGGRGTEAFF.

The CDR3, as DNA: TGTGCCAGCAGTTTGTCTAGCGGGTACGCCGGGGAGCTGTTTTTT. It codes for CASSLSSGYAGELFF. The V and J genes are TRBV28 and TRBJ2-2, with 8 bases aligning to TRBD2. The CDR3 runs to 15 residues. Germline V gene sequence: CDR1 MDHEN, CDR2 SYDVKM. V shed 3 bases, J shed 6 bases, and the junction held 6 bases outside the gene matches.

The chain recombines TRBV16 with TRBJ2-1; TRBD2 agrees at 8 bases. Germline assignment: CDR1 KGHSY and CDR2 FQNENV. The CDR3 has 14 amino acids. After removal of 7 bases from V and 10 bases from J, the junction contained 12 bases not matched to a gene. The CDR3 nucleotides read TGTGCCAGCACCGTTTTAATAGCGGGGAACGAGCAGTTCTTC. This encodes CASTVLIAGNEQFF. Variable domain in full (rest from reference TRBV16 and TRBJ2-1): GEEVAQTPKHLVRGEGQKAKLYCAPIKGHSYVFWYQQVLKNEFKFLISFQNENVFDETGMPKERFSAKCLPNSPCSLEIQATKLEDSAVYFCASTVLIAGNEQFFGPGTRLTVL.

This clonotype was recorded only once. The chain is built from TRBV6-1 and TRBJ1-1, with 8 bases fitting TRBD1. Per the germline V gene, CDR1 is MNHNS and CDR2 is SASEGT. The junction had 12 bases not matched to a gene; V was cut back by 7 bases and J by 11 bases. This CDR3 region has 13 residues. For the CDR3, the DNA is TGTGCCAGCAAACGACAGGGGACCGCCCACGCTTTCTTT. Protein product: CASKRQGTAHAFF.

The gene calls are TRBV9 and TRBJ2-5; 15 positions match TRBD2. Unmatched junction bases numbered 8, after V lost 0 bases and J lost 2 bases. The germline V gene has CDR1 SGDLS and CDR2 YYNGEE. The CDR3 contains 19 residues. The CDR3 loop reads CASSVGGFGLAGGQETQYF. The CDR3 nucleotides read TGTGCCAGCAGCGTAGGTGGGTTTGGACTAGCGGGAGGGCAAGAGACCCAGTACTTC.

This clonotype was seen more than once but under ten times. The gene calls are TRBV30 and TRBJ1-1; D is possibly TRBD1 (6 bases). The length of the CDR3 is 16 residues. CDR1 and CDR2 (germline): GTSNPN, SVGIG (reference sequence). Trimming cost V 1 base and J 1 base, with 16 bases left between them. Here the CDR3 reads CAWSAGARGRNTEAFF. The CDR3 region has the DNA TGTGCCTGGAGTGCCGGTGCTCGGGGGCGGAACACTGAAGCTTTCTTT.